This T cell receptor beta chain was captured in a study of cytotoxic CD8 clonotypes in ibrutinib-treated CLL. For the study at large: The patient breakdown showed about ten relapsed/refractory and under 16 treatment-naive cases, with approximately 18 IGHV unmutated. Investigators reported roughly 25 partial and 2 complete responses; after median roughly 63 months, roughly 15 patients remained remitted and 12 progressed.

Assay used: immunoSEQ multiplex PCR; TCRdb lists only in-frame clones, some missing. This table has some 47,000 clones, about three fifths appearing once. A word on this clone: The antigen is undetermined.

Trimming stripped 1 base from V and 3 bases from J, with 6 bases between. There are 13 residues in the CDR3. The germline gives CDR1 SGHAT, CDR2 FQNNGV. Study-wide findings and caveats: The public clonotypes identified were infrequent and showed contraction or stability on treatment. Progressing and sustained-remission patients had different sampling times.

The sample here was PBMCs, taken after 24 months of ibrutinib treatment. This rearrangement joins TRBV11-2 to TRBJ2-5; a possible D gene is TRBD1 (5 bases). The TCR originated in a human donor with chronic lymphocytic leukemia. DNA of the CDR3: TGTGCCAGCAGCTTAGGGACAAAAGAGACCCAGTACTTC. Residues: CASSLGTKETQYF.